This passage covers 2 T cell receptor beta chains from one sample sequenced in a study of T cells after posttransplantation cyclophosphamide. TCRdb's copy holds only in-frame clones and misses some; the assay was immunoSEQ multiplex PCR. The repertoire has 50,000 to 55,000 clones, around 84% of them found once; the top ten carry 2.8%. Sequences were obtained from PBMCs. The source of these receptors is a man in his thirties or forties with a blood cancer, CMV-positive, and with a related stem cell donor.

V usage is TRBV5-8 and J usage is TRBJ2-5; 9 nucleotides align to TRBD2. Germline V CDR1 and CDR2: SGHTS, YDEGEE. After removal of 7 bases from V and 5 bases from J, the junction contained 9 bases not matched to a gene. This CDR3 comprises 14 residues. DNA for the CDR3: TGTGCCAGCCGCCCGCGGGGGGGCTGGGAGACCCAGTACTTC. The encoded protein is CASRPRGGWETQYF.

This chain connects TRBV4-1 to TRBJ1-5; D might be TRBD1 (5 bases). Trimming cost V 4 bases and J 4 bases, with 17 bases left between them. Germline lookup yields CDR1 MGHRA and CDR2 YSYEKL. CDR3 length: 16 amino acids. The CDR3 nucleotides read TGCGCCAGCAGCCGAGACCCCCAGGGTGTAAATCAGCCCCAGCATTTT. Its translation is CASSRDPQGVNQPQHF.